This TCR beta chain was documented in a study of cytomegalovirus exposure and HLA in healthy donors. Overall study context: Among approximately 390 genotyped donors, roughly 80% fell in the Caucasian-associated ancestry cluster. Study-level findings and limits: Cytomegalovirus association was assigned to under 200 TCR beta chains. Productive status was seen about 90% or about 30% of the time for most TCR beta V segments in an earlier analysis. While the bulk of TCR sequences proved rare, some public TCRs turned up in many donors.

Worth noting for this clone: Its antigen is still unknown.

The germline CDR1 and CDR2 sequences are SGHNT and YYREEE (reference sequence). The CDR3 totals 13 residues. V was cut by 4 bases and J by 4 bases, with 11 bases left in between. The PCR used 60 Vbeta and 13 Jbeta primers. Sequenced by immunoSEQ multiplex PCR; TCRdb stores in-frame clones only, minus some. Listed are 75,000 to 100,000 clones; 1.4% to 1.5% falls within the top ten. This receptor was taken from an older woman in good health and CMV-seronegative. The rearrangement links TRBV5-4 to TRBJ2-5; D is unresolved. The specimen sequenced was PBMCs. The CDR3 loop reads CASSQDTGETQYF. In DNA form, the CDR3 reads TGTGCCAGCAGCCAAGACACCGGAGAGACCCAGTACTTC.